Sequencing of this TCR beta chain was carried out in a study of technical replicates of blood from a handful of donors. Data came from immunoSEQ multiplex PCR; TCRdb stores just in-frame clones and leaves some out. The sample has approximately 17,000 clones, approximately 86% seen once. The sample consisted of PBMCs. This receptor was obtained from a human donor in good health.

CDR3 coding DNA: TGTGCCAGTAGTATAGACGGGGGCGAGCAGTACTTC. It specifies CASSIDGGEQYF. The chain employs TRBV19 and TRBJ2-7; D is perhaps TRBD2 (6 bases). This CDR3 is 12 amino acids long. With 0 bases removed from V and 6 bases from J, the gap between germline ends came to 6 bases. Germline V lookup: CDR1 LNHDA, CDR2 SQIVND (reference sequence). The entire variable domain, with the rest obtained from reference TRBV19 and TRBJ2-7, is as follows: DGGITQSPKYLFRKEGQNVTLSCEQNLNHDAMYWYRQDPGQGLRLIYYSQIVNDFQKGDIAEGYSVSREKKESFPLTVTSAQKNPTAFYLCASSIDGGEQYFGPGTRLTVT.